This T cell receptor (beta chain) is from a study of T cells expressing NK-cell markers. Study summary: The authors sequenced eight donors, of whom seven were HCMV-seropositive and one was seronegative.

Concerning this clonotype: Its antigen remains unidentified.

Overall study findings and caveats: Of CD8+ T cells, about 1.0-8% belonged to dominant NKG2C+ clonotypes in five or six donors.

TCRdb reprocessed the 5' RACE reads, with one entry per CDR3 protein and no DNA. This sample's clone table lists 350,000 to 450,000 distinct CDR3 sequences. Germline V CDR1 and CDR2: MDHEN, SYDVKM. The CDR3 consists of 15 residues. The material sequenced was blood T cells: a sorted CD56 or NKG2C T cell subset, CD4+ or CD8+ T cells, or bulk PBMC T cells (not recorded which). The gene calls are TRBV28 and TRBJ1-2; the D call from TCRdb, TRBD1, cannot be confirmed without DNA. The receptor was isolated from a man between 18 and 69 years old in good health. CDR3 sequence: CASRSPGPKSYGYTF.